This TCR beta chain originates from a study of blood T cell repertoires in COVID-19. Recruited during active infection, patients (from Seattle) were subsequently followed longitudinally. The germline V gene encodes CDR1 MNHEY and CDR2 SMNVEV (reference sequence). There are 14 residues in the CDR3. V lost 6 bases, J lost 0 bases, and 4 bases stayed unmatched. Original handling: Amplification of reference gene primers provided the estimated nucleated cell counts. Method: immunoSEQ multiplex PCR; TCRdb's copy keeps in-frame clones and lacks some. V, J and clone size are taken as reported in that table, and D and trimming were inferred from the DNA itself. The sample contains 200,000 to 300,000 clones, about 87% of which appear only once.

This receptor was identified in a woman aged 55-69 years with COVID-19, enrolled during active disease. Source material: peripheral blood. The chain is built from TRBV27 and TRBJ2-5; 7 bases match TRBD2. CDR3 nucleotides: TGTGCCAGCAGAACGGGACTATACCAAGAGACCCAGTACTTC. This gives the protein CASRTGLYQETQYF.